This entry lists 28 T cell receptor beta chains sequenced from one sample in a study of regulatory T cells in long-lasting Graves disease. Time point reported: newly diagnosed GD, antithyroid drugs for less than 3 months. PBMCs were the source of the RNA used for TCR sequencing. Arm-PCR of CDR3 regions and iRepertoire HTBI primers were used to build TCR beta libraries. TCRdb called the multiplex PCR reads again in MiXCR, with one record for every CDR3 protein. The sample has roughly 610,000 distinct CDR3 sequences, about 16% seen once. The sample was also reused in another study, on T cells in Graves' hyperthyroidism and ophthalmopathy.

This specimen consisted of peripheral blood mononuclear cells (PBMCs), obtained at new diagnosis, from a patient treated with antithyroid drugs. These receptors came from a woman in her 30s with Graves disease.

The chain links TRBV20-1 to TRBJ2-7, with D tentatively TRBD2 (5 bases). This CDR3 comprises 13 residues. V lost 0 bases and J 2 bases, leaving 8 bases between the germline ends. CDR1 and CDR2 (germline): DFQATT, SNEGSKA (reference sequence). The CDR3 coding sequence is TGCAGTGCTAGAGAGGACGGGGCCTACGAGCAGTACTTC. Translated, it gives CSAREDGAYEQYF.

Ten or more counts support this clonotype. V is TRBV29-1 and J is TRBJ2-1, with TRBD2 matching over 11 bases. CDR1 and CDR2 (germline): SQVTM, ANQGSEA. Trimming removed 1 base from V and 4 bases from J; junction bases left unmatched: 6. This CDR3 is built from 16 residues. The CDR3 sequence is CSVEALGLAEYNEQFF. For the CDR3, the DNA is TGCAGCGTTGAAGCCCTGGGACTAGCGGAGTACAATGAGCAGTTCTTC.

This clonotype was observed at least ten times. The chain carries TRBV6-2 or TRBV6-3 and TRBJ1-5; the D gene is possibly TRBD1 (5 bases). Germline CDR1 MNHEY, CDR2 SVGEGT. The CDR3 is made up of 16 amino acids. V was clipped by 0 bases and J by 6 bases, with 15 bases between them. CDR3 in amino acids: CASSYSVGDGGQPQHF. The CDR3 nucleotides are TGTGCCAGCAGTTACTCAGTCGGGGACGGTGGTCAGCCCCAGCATTTT.

This clonotype was recorded many times. The V call is TRBV7-6, the J call TRBJ2-7; unclear D gene. V lost 0 bases, J lost 1 base, and 13 bases lay in between. Germline loops: CDR1 SGHVS, CDR2 FNYEAQ. The CDR3 spans 16 residues. For the CDR3, the DNA is TGTGCCAGCAGCTTAGCCAGGACGGAAAATTCCTACGAGCAGTACTTC. Amino acids: CASSLARTENSYEQYF. The variable domain in full, completed from reference TRBV7-6 and TRBJ2-7, reads GAGVSQSPRYKVTKRGQDVALRCDPISGHVSLYWYRQALGQGPEFLTYFNYEAQQDKSGLPNDRFSAERPEGSISTLTIQRTEQRDSAMYRCASSLARTENSYEQYFGPGTRLTVT.

Ten or more counts support this clonotype. This sequence joins TRBV12-3 or TRBV12-4 and TRBJ2-2, with 10 bases that match TRBD2. This CDR3 contains 15 residues. Germline trimming cut 11 bases from V and 4 bases from J; bases unmatched to any gene: 10. The DNA for the CDR3 is TGTGCCGACAGCGGGAGGGGGCTAGGCACCGGGGAGCTGTTTTTT. This gives the protein CADSGRGLGTGELFF.

Ten or more counts support this clonotype. The rearrangement uses TRBV29-1 and TRBJ2-3, with D hard to call. The germline V and J ends were trimmed by 6 bases and 1 base, with 17 bases remaining between them. The length of the CDR3 is 15 residues. Germline CDR1 reads SQVTM; CDR2 reads ANQGSEA. CDR3 coding DNA: TGCAGCGTCCCCGTTAGATATCGGGGCACAGATACGCAGTATTTT. It encodes CSVPVRYRGTDTQYF.

A word on this clonotype: The CDR3 carries no conserved terminal phenylalanine or tryptophan, so it likely arises from a read error. This chain joins TRBV7-2 and TRBJ2-7; D is unclear. Germline V gene data show CDR1 as SGHTA and CDR2 as FQGNSA. The CDR3 has 12 residues. The V gene lost 1 base and the J gene lost 1 base, with 2 bases spanning the gap. The CDR3 protein is CASSLVSYEQYL. DNA of the CDR3: TGTGCCAGCAGCTTAGTTTCCTACGAGCAGTACCTC.

This clonotype was recorded many times. The chain carries TRBV20-1 and TRBJ1-5; TRBD1 is a possible D gene (6 bases). The germline V and J ends were trimmed by 3 bases and 6 bases, with 15 bases remaining between them. CDR3 length equals 14 residues. In germline, CDR1 is DFQATT, CDR2 SNEGSKA (reference sequence). CDR3 residues: CSARSAGEAQPQHF. CDR3 DNA: TGCAGTGCTAGGAGCGCAGGGGAGGCTCAGCCCCAGCATTTT.

This clonotype was recorded many times. The gene calls are TRBV2 and TRBJ1-2, with D unresolved. This CDR3 contains 13 residues. CDR1 and CDR2 (germline): SNHLY, FYNNEI. Trimming removed 7 bases from V and 0 bases from J, with 9 bases in between. The CDR3 region is CASIPSANYGYTF. The DNA of the CDR3 is TGTGCCAGCATCCCTTCAGCTAACTATGGCTACACCTTC.

This clonotype was seen a handful of times. The rearrangement uses TRBV5-4 and TRBJ1-2, with 7 nucleotides matching TRBD1. After removal of 0 bases from V and 4 bases from J, the junction contained 9 bases not matched to a gene. The germline V gene encodes CDR1 SGHNT and CDR2 YYREEE (reference sequence). This CDR3 is built from 16 residues. For the CDR3, the DNA is TGTGCCAGCAGCTTGGGGACAGGCGCCGTTATCTATGGCTACACCTTC. It is translated as CASSLGTGAVIYGYTF.

This clonotype appeared a few times. The gene calls are TRBV5-1 and TRBJ2-1; D uncertain. The V and J ends lost 1 base and 6 bases respectively, with 11 bases between them. Germline V gives CDR1 SGHRS, CDR2 YFSETQ. The CDR3 is made up of 14 amino acids. The CDR3 loop is CASSLSPHGNEQFF. The CDR3 DNA is TGCGCCAGCAGCTTGTCCCCTCATGGCAATGAGCAGTTCTTC.

This clonotype was found a few times. The chain carries TRBV4-2 and TRBJ1-3; possible D gene TRBD1, 5 bases. Germline-derived CDR1 and CDR2 are LGHNA and YNFKEQ. This CDR3 is 19 amino acids long. The germline V and J ends were trimmed by 0 bases and 0 bases, with 18 bases remaining between them. In DNA form, the CDR3 reads TGTGCCAGCAGCCAAGAGGTGGGACTTAGAACCCGCTCTGGAAACACCATATATTTT. Protein product: CASSQEVGLRTRSGNTIYF.

This clonotype turned up a few times. The chain links TRBV4-1 to TRBJ2-4, with D perhaps TRBD1 (6 bases). V lost 0 bases, J lost 7 bases, and 16 bases lay in between. The CDR3 has 16 amino acids. The germline V gene has CDR1 MGHRA and CDR2 YSYEKL. This chain's CDR3 is CASSQDREGVRNIQYF. CDR3 DNA sequence: TGCGCCAGCAGCCAAGATCGCGAGGGGGTGAGGAACATTCAGTACTTC.

This clonotype was detected many times. The V gene is TRBV28, the J gene TRBJ2-1; the D gene could be TRBD1 or TRBD2 (5 bases each). V shed 6 bases and J shed 5 bases, with 35 bases lying between them. Germline CDR1 MDHEN, CDR2 SYDVKM. The CDR3 extends over 21 amino acids. The CDR3: CASSHEEGWGREGKAHNEQFF. The CDR3 DNA sequence: TGTGCCAGCAGCCACGAAGAGGGGTGGGGGAGAGAAGGTAAAGCTCACAATGAGCAGTTCTTC.

This clonotype appeared many times. This chain connects TRBV27 to TRBJ1-2, with D tentatively TRBD1 (5 bases). The CDR3 is 15 residues long. Germline CDR1 and CDR2: MNHEY and SMNVEV (reference sequence). V dropped 6 bases and J dropped 2 bases, with 16 bases sitting between them. CDR3 sequence (DNA): TGTGCCAGCAGGGGCGGGACCCTATTAAACTATGGCTACACCTTC. Translating it yields CASRGGTLLNYGYTF.

This clonotype turned up a few times. This CDR3 is CASSWAGVGGGTDTQYF. CDR3 sequence (DNA): TGCGCCAGCAGCTGGGCAGGTGTGGGAGGCGGCACAGATACGCAGTATTTT. V and J are TRBV5-1 and TRBJ2-3, with a weak D call TRBD2 (6 bases). The V and J ends lost 3 bases and 1 base respectively, with 18 bases between them. The CDR3 is 17 residues long. Germline assignment: CDR1 SGHRS and CDR2 YFSETQ.

This clonotype has a handful of counts. J is TRBJ2-7 and V is TRBV6-1, with 8 bases lining up with TRBD1. Germline lookup yields CDR1 MNHNS and CDR2 SASEGT. The CDR3 loop spans 14 amino acids. V trimming: 6 bases; J trimming: 3 bases; junction bases outside the gene matches: 7. The CDR3 here is CASRERQGNYEQYF. The CDR3 DNA sequence: TGTGCCAGCAGGGAACGACAGGGGAACTACGAGCAGTACTTC.

The rearrangement joins TRBV12-5 to TRBJ2-7; 9 bases map to TRBD1. Trimming removed 6 bases from V and 0 bases from J; junction bases left unmatched: 9. Germline-derived CDR1 and CDR2 are LGHNT and FRNRAP. This CDR3 spans 16 amino acids. The CDR3 loop is CASGGDREHFSYEQYF. The DNA for the CDR3 is TGTGCTAGTGGCGGGGACAGGGAGCATTTCTCCTACGAGCAGTACTTC. Together with reference TRBV12-5 and TRBJ2-7, the CDR3 gives the full variable domain: DARVTQTPRHKVTEMGQEVTMRCQPILGHNTVFWYRQTMMQGLELLAYFRNRAPLDDSGMPKDRFSAEMPDATLATLKIQPSEPRDSAVYFCASGGDREHFSYEQYFGPGTRLTVT.

This clonotype was counted at least ten times. The gene calls are TRBV7-2 and TRBJ2-1, with a weak D call TRBD2 (7 bases). This CDR3 region has 17 residues. With 2 bases removed from V and 0 bases from J, the gap between germline ends came to 14 bases. From germline, CDR1 is SGHTA and CDR2 FQGNSA. The CDR3 bases are TGTGCCAGCAGCTTACCAGGGGCGGGAGTCTCCTACAATGAGCAGTTCTTC. It translates to CASSLPGAGVSYNEQFF.

This clonotype was detected ten times or more. The chain uses TRBV3-1 and TRBJ2-7; D is unclear. CDR1 is LGHDT and CDR2 is YNNKEL in the germline V gene (reference sequence). This CDR3 comprises 13 residues. V lost 8 bases and J lost 2, with 13 bases in between. The CDR3 reads CASARSQTYEQYF. CDR3 sequence (DNA): TGTGCCAGCGCACGATCGCAGACCTACGAGCAGTACTTC.

This clonotype was detected only a few times. The chain employs TRBV30 and TRBJ2-5, with D perhaps matching TRBD1 (6 bases). Germline loops: CDR1 GTSNPN, CDR2 SVGIG (reference sequence). The V gene lost 6 bases and the J gene lost 1 base, with 12 bases spanning the gap. The CDR3 contains 13 residues. In nucleotides, the CDR3 is TGTGCCTGCTCCCCGACAGGCCAAGAGACCCAGTACTTC. Translated: CACSPTGQETQYF.

V gene TRBV7-9 combines with J gene TRBJ2-4; no reliable D call. The better agreement between TRBJ2-7 and the DNA end casts doubt on the J call. The CDR3 totals 13 residues. Germline lookup yields CDR1 SEHNR and CDR2 FQNEAQ (reference sequence). The CDR3 protein is CASRPQRRDEQYF. CDR3 coding DNA: TGTGCCAGCAGGCCGCAGAGGAGAGACGAGCAGTACTTC.

The CDR3 DNA is TGCAGTGCTCACAGGGTGTTGAGCAATCAGCCCCAGCATTTT. This sequence encodes CSAHRVLSNQPQHF. The rearrangement uses TRBV20-1 and TRBJ1-5; D is perhaps TRBD1 (6 bases). CDR1 DFQATT and CDR2 SNEGSKA come from the germline V gene (reference sequence). The CDR3 loop spans 14 amino acids. Trimming left V 5 bases short and J 1 base short, with 12 bases between.

This clonotype was detected many times. CDR3 DNA: TGTGCCATTGGAGCAGGATCCTACGAGCAGTACTTC. This encodes CAIGAGSYEQYF. The rearrangement links TRBV10-3 to TRBJ2-7; D is uncertain. The CDR3 covers 12 residues. V was cut by 9 bases and J by 1 base, with 10 bases left in between. The V gene's germline CDR1 is ENHRY and CDR2 SYGVKD.

The sample holds many counts of this clonotype. The gene calls are TRBV24-1 and TRBJ2-2, with D perhaps being TRBD1 or TRBD2 (6 bases each). The ends were cut back, 9 bases at V and 5 bases at J, with 18 bases in the middle. Germline CDR1 is KGHDR and CDR2 is SFDVKD. The CDR3 length is 15 residues. CDR3 in DNA: TGTGCCACCGGACCCGGGGGCGAGCCTACCGGGGAGCTGTTTTTT. Its translation: CATGPGGEPTGELFF.

The chain employs TRBV14 and TRBJ2-3; maybe TRBD2 (5 bases). CDR1 and CDR2 from the germline V gene are SGHDN and FVKESK. This CDR3 region has 15 residues. Between the trimmed V and J ends, which lost 1 base and 3 bases, there was a span of 11 bases. Written as DNA, the CDR3 is TGTGCCAGCAGCCAAGTATCGGGGATAACAGATACGCAGTATTTT. It encodes CASSQVSGITDTQYF.

This chain links TRBV30 with TRBJ2-4; D may be TRBD1 or TRBD2 (5 bases each). The CDR3 is 18 residues long. V lost 2 bases, J lost 0 bases, and 20 bases lay in between. CDR1 is GTSNPN and CDR2 is SVGIG in the germline V gene (reference sequence). For the CDR3, the DNA is TGTGCCTGGAGTCCTACCGTCGGGGACGGATTAGCCAAAAACATTCAGTACTTC. Its protein product is CAWSPTVGDGLAKNIQYF.

This clonotype occurred many times. The chain has TRBV9 and TRBJ1-1, with D unclear. This CDR3 contains 13 residues. The germline CDR1 and CDR2 sequences are SGDLS and YYNGEE. V dropped 0 bases and J dropped 4 bases, with 7 bases sitting between them. The CDR3 DNA is TGTGCCAGCAGCGTAGGTCCGGGCACTGAAGCTTTCTTT. Protein product: CASSVGPGTEAFF.